This passage covers 29 T cell receptor beta chains from one sample sequenced in a study of blood T cell repertoires in COVID-19. Sequencing used immunoSEQ multiplex PCR; TCRdb keeps in-frame clones, though not all of them. Among approximately 300,000 clones listed, about 89% were seen once. The source material was PBMCs or T cells enriched from blood (not recorded which). The source of these receptors is a man aged 60-69 years who had recovered from COVID-19.

The chain has TRBV14 and TRBJ2-2; 8 bases match TRBD1. Germline CDR1 reads SGHDN; CDR2 reads FVKESK. The CDR3 is 14 amino acids. Trimming at V came to 6 bases and at J to 4 bases, leaving 4 bases not matched to a gene. CDR3 bases: TGTGCCAGCAGGGACAGGGTCTCCACCGGGGAGCTGTTTTTT. Amino acid sequence: CASRDRVSTGELFF. The full variable domain, with the rest looked up from reference TRBV14 and TRBJ2-2, is EAGVTQFPSHSVIEKGQTVTLRCDPISGHDNLYWYRRVMGKEIKFLLHFVKESKQDESGMPNNRFLAERTGGTYSTLKVQPAELEDSGVYFCASRDRVSTGELFFGEGSRLTVL.

The V and J genes are TRBV5-8 and TRBJ1-4; weak D call: TRBD1 (5 bases). This CDR3 contains 16 residues. Looked up from germline, CDR1 is SGHTS and CDR2 is YDEGEE. With 5 bases removed from V and 7 bases from J, the gap between germline ends came to 21 bases. In DNA form, the CDR3 reads TGTGCCAGCAGTCTGGGGTATGGCAGGGAGGCTGAAAAACTGTTTTTT. Protein product: CASSLGYGREAEKLFF.

This clone appeared a few times. The chain joins TRBV6-5 to TRBJ1-2; TRBD1 aligns across 7 bases. The V gene's germline CDR1 is MNHEY and CDR2 SVGAGI. J lost 6 bases, V lost 8 bases, and 9 bases had no gene match. The CDR3 totals 13 residues. Written as DNA, the CDR3 is TGTGCCAGCCACTACGGACAGGCCGATGGCTACACCTTC. It translates to CASHYGQADGYTF.

V and J are TRBV12-3 or TRBV12-4 and TRBJ1-5, with D perhaps matching TRBD1 (6 bases). The CDR3 has 13 residues. Trimming pared 5 bases from V and 4 bases from J, leaving 9 bases between. CDR3 in amino acids: CASSTGSNQPQHF. The CDR3 DNA sequence: TGTGCCAGCAGTACAGGGAGTAATCAGCCCCAGCATTTT.

V gene TRBV2 combines with J gene TRBJ2-2; TRBD1 is a possible D gene (5 bases). Germline values: CDR1 SNHLY, CDR2 FYNNEI. The CDR3 covers 14 residues. The V end lost 1 base, the J end lost 5 bases, and 8 bases lay between the germline ends. CDR3 loop: CASSEESGTGELFF. Here the CDR3 DNA reads TGTGCCAGCAGTGAAGAATCAGGGACCGGGGAGCTGTTTTTT.

J is TRBJ1-4 and V is TRBV3-1 (or the pseudogene TRBV3-2), with TRBD1 as a possible D gene (6 bases). The germline V and J ends were trimmed by 4 bases and 5 bases, with 11 bases remaining between them. The CDR3 contains 14 residues. Germline V gene sequence: CDR1 LGHDT, CDR2 YNNKEL (reference sequence). The CDR3 DNA reads TGTGCCAGCAGCCTAGGGGGGGGAAATGAAAAACTGTTTTTT. Amino acid sequence: CASSLGGGNEKLFF.

V gene TRBV28 combines with J gene TRBJ1-1, with TRBD1 matching 8 bases. Germline loops: CDR1 MDHEN, CDR2 SYDVKM. After removal of 5 bases from V and 11 bases from J, the junction contained 7 bases not matched to a gene. The CDR3 runs 12 residues. The CDR3 DNA reads as TGTGCCAGCAGTAGACCTGGACAGGGTGCTTTCTTT. It specifies CASSRPGQGAFF.

The chain is built from TRBV6-5 and TRBJ1-5, with no clear D. Germline V gene data show CDR1 as MNHEY and CDR2 as SVGAGI. This CDR3 comprises 12 residues. Trimming cost V 6 bases and J 7 bases, with 10 bases left between them. The CDR3 spells CASSDYNQPQHF. In DNA form, the CDR3 reads TGTGCCAGCAGCGACTATAACCAGCCCCAGCATTTT.

This rearrangement joins TRBV18 to TRBJ2-5; 7 nucleotides agree with TRBD2. CDR1 is KGHSH, CDR2 LQKENI, per germline. Trimming cost V 6 bases and J 2 bases; bases outside gene matches: 9. The CDR3 covers 15 residues. DNA of the CDR3: TGTGCCAGCTCTCGTCTCGGGAGGCAGCAAGAGACCCAGTACTTC. Translated, it gives CASSRLGRQQETQYF.

The chain uses TRBV28 and TRBJ2-1; a weak D match, TRBD2 (6 bases). From germline, CDR1 is MDHEN and CDR2 SYDVKM. V was cut by 5 bases and J by 3 bases, with 14 bases left in between. This CDR3 spans 15 amino acids. CDR3 protein: CASSGPGLDYNEQFF. CDR3 coding DNA: TGTGCCAGCAGTGGACCGGGACTCGACTACAATGAGCAGTTCTTC.

This chain connects TRBV6-5 to TRBJ1-2; 8 positions agree with TRBD1. Germline V gene sequence: CDR1 MNHEY, CDR2 SVGAGI. Trimming cost V 6 bases and J 4 bases; bases outside gene matches: 10. The CDR3 contains 15 residues. The CDR3 spells CASRRDRLQAYGYTF. CDR3 coding DNA: TGTGCCAGCAGACGGGACAGGCTTCAGGCCTATGGCTACACCTTC.

V is TRBV2 and J is TRBJ2-7, with 7 bases fitting TRBD2. Trimming at V came to 3 bases and at J to 2 bases, leaving 4 bases not matched to a gene. CDR1 and CDR2 (germline): SNHLY, FYNNEI. This CDR3 comprises 14 residues. The CDR3 protein is CASSEGLAAYEQYF. CDR3 in DNA: TGTGCCAGCAGTGAGGGGCTAGCGGCCTACGAGCAGTACTTC.

The rearrangement uses TRBV3-1 (or the pseudogene TRBV3-2) and TRBJ2-2; possibly TRBD1 for D (6 bases). V was trimmed by 4 bases and J by 7 bases, leaving 22 bases between them. Germline values: CDR1 LGHDT, CDR2 YNNKEL (reference sequence). There are 17 residues in the CDR3. CDR3 amino acids: CASSPTIGGGDDGELFF. The CDR3 DNA follows: TGTGCCAGCAGCCCAACGATCGGTGGGGGCGATGACGGGGAGCTGTTTTTT.

The V gene is TRBV19, the J gene TRBJ2-1, with 14 bases lining up with TRBD2. Trimming cost V 5 bases and J 9 bases; bases outside gene matches: 9. The CDR3 has 16 amino acids. Germline V gene sequence: CDR1 LNHDA, CDR2 SQIVND (reference sequence). CDR3: CASSPLTSGRAPEQFF. In nucleotides, the CDR3 is TGTGCCAGTAGTCCCCTGACTAGCGGGAGGGCCCCTGAGCAGTTCTTC.

The chain has TRBV30 and TRBJ1-3; D is unclear. V lost 5 bases and J lost 0, with 8 bases in between. The V gene's germline CDR1 is GTSNPN and CDR2 SVGIG (reference sequence). The CDR3 spans 13 residues. The DNA for the CDR3 is TGTGCCTGGGGTACAATCTCTGGAAACACCATATATTTT. Translated: CAWGTISGNTIYF.

The genes are TRBV6-5 and TRBJ1-6; D gene ambiguous. Germline V gives CDR1 MNHEY, CDR2 SVGAGI. The CDR3 consists of 15 residues. V dropped 7 bases and J dropped 0 bases, with 10 bases sitting between them. Here the CDR3 reads CASTSISSYNSPLHF. As DNA, the CDR3 is TGTGCCAGCACCTCAATTAGCTCCTATAATTCACCCCTCCACTTT.

The chain recombines TRBV5-1 with TRBJ1-4; tentative D call: TRBD1 (5 bases). This CDR3 is 14 amino acids long. Germline CDR1 is SGHRS and CDR2 is YFSETQ. V gave up 5 bases and J gave up 0 bases, with 8 bases separating them. Written as DNA, the CDR3 is TGCGCCAGCAGTCAGGGTTCAACTAATGAAAAACTGTTTTTT. This gives the protein CASSQGSTNEKLFF.

The rearrangement joins TRBV5-3 to TRBJ1-2; 7 bases match TRBD1. TRBV5-3 is marked as an open reading frame, function uncertain. The J segment lost 5 bases and the V segment lost 6 bases, leaving 13 bases of the junction unmatched. The CDR3 is 15 residues long. The CDR3 is CARIQVRDSKYGYTF. Written as DNA, the CDR3 is TGTGCCAGAATCCAAGTAAGGGACAGTAAGTATGGCTACACCTTC.

The rearrangement uses TRBV28 and TRBJ2-4; TRBD2 matches at 16 bases. The CDR3 sequence is 19 residues long. Germline V CDR1 and CDR2: MDHEN, SYDVKM. Unmatched junction bases numbered 16, after V lost 6 bases and J lost 8 bases. The CDR3 loop is CASSFHTGTSGRAGDIQYF. For the CDR3, the DNA is TGTGCCAGCAGCTTTCACACCGGGACTAGCGGGAGGGCCGGTGACATTCAGTACTTC.

The chain combines TRBV28 with TRBJ2-2; 10 bases line up with TRBD1. V was pared by 5 bases and J by 7 bases, with 10 bases of the junction left unmatched. The germline gives CDR1 MDHEN, CDR2 SYDVKM. The CDR3 is made up of 16 amino acids. CDR3 in DNA: TGTGCCAGCAGTCTGACAGGGGGCGCTGATCACGGGGAGCTGTTTTTT. This gives the protein CASSLTGGADHGELFF.

The chain is built from TRBV18 and TRBJ1-6; possible D gene TRBD1, 6 bases. The CDR3 is made up of 17 amino acids. Trimming took 1 base from V and 6 from J, leaving 16 bases between them. Germline V gene lookup returns CDR1 KGHSH and CDR2 LQKENI. The CDR3: CASSPLLQGTGNSPLHF. The CDR3 coding sequence is TGTGCCAGCTCACCACTTTTGCAGGGGACGGGTAATTCACCCCTCCACTTT.

The chain joins TRBV28 to TRBJ1-1; no clear D gene. The CDR3 spans 14 residues. Between the trimmed V and J ends, which lost 6 bases and 4 bases, there was a span of 15 bases. Germline loops: CDR1 MDHEN, CDR2 SYDVKM. CDR3 sequence reads: CASSRNGVGTEAFF. CDR3 DNA: TGTGCCAGCAGCCGAAACGGGGTGGGCACTGAAGCTTTCTTT.

This chain links TRBV28 with TRBJ1-6, with no clear D. Trimming removed 6 bases at V and 0 bases at J, with 9 bases between. Germline CDR1 is MDHEN and CDR2 is SYDVKM. This CDR3 spans 15 amino acids. CDR3 coding DNA: TGTGCCAGCAGCCGAGATATCTCCTATAATTCACCCCTCCACTTT. Translation gives CASSRDISYNSPLHF.

The chain recombines TRBV6-1 with TRBJ1-5, with D uncertain. CDR1 and CDR2 from the germline V gene are MNHNS and SASEGT. The CDR3 consists of 13 residues. The ends were cut back, 1 base at V and 6 bases at J, with 7 bases in the middle. The CDR3 DNA follows: TGTGCCAGCAGTGAAGTGGCGGCTCAGCCCCAGCATTTT. Residues: CASSEVAAQPQHF.

This chain uses TRBV15 with TRBJ2-1, with a weak D call TRBD1 (5 bases). CDR1 and CDR2 (germline): LNHNV, YYDKDF (reference sequence). The CDR3 is 12 amino acids. V lost 3 bases and J 8 bases, leaving 8 bases between the germline ends. CDR3 loop: CATSRQQDEQFF. The CDR3 nucleotides are TGTGCCACCAGCAGGCAACAGGATGAGCAGTTCTTC. The whole variable domain, filled in from reference TRBV15 and TRBJ2-1, reads DAMVIQNPRYQVTQFGKPVTLSCSQTLNHNVMYWYQQKSSQAPKLLFHYYDKDFNNEADTPDNFQSRRPNTSFCFLDIRSPGLGDTAMYLCATSRQQDEQFFGPGTRLTVL.

The chain has TRBV5-1 and TRBJ2-2; TRBD1 aligns across 9 bases. Germline CDR1 is SGHRS and CDR2 is YFSETQ. This CDR3 is built from 15 residues. V dropped 4 bases and J dropped 5; count of bases not matched to a gene: 6. The CDR3 reads CASSQPGQGTGELFF. The DNA for the CDR3 is TGCGCCAGCAGCCAACCGGGACAGGGAACCGGGGAGCTGTTTTTT.

The chain employs TRBV5-1 and TRBJ2-3; possibly TRBD2 for D (6 bases). This CDR3 comprises 17 residues. Germline V gives CDR1 SGHRS, CDR2 YFSETQ. Trimming cost V 1 base and J 4 bases, with 19 bases left between them. CDR3 coding DNA: TGCGCCAGCAGCTTGACGCCGACCGCGGGGCAGTCAGATACGCAGTATTTT. Translating gives CASSLTPTAGQSDTQYF.

The chain has TRBV19 and TRBJ1-5; D is perhaps TRBD1 (6 bases). Trimming removed 10 bases at V and 0 bases at J, with 13 bases between. The germline V gene encodes CDR1 LNHDA and CDR2 SQIVND (reference sequence). The CDR3 runs to 14 residues. The CDR3 sequence: CAIQGPYSNQPQHF. Written as DNA, the CDR3 is TGTGCCATACAGGGACCTTATAGCAATCAGCCCCAGCATTTT.

The gene calls are TRBV11-3 and TRBJ1-5; 8 nucleotides line up with TRBD1. Germline V CDR1 and CDR2: SGHNT, YENEEA. The CDR3 has 17 residues. The V gene end was trimmed by 4 bases and the J gene end by 1 base; junction bases not matched to a gene: 9. CDR3 sequence: CASSSLRDRRSNQPQHF. The CDR3 region has the DNA TGTGCCAGCAGCTCTCTACGGGACAGGCGGAGCAATCAGCCCCAGCATTTT. Variable domain in full (rest from reference TRBV11-3 and TRBJ1-5): EAGVVQSPRYKIIEKKQPVAFWCNPISGHNTLYWYLQNLGQGPELLIRYENEEAVDDSQLPKDRFSAERLKGVDSTLKIQPAELGDSAVYLCASSSLRDRRSNQPQHFGDGTRLSIL.